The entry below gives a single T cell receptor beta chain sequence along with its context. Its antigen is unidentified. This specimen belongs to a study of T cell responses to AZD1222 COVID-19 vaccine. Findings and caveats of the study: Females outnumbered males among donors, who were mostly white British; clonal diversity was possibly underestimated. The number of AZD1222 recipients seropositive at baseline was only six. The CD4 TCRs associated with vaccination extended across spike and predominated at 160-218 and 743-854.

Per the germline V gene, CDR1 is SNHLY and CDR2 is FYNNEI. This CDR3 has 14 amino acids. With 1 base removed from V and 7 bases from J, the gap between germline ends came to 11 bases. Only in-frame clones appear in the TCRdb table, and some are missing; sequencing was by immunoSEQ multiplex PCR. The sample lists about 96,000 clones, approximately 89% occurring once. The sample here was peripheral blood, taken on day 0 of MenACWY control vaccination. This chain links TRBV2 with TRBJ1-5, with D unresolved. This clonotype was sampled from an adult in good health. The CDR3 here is CASSEGDKSQPQHF. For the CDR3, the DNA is TGTGCCAGCAGTGAAGGGGATAAGAGCCAGCCCCAGCATTTT.